Here is one TCR beta chain with its context. This record belongs to a study of cytomegalovirus exposure and HLA in healthy donors. With 5 bases removed from V and 5 bases from J, the gap between germline ends came to 17 bases. Germline V lookup: CDR1 SGHTA, CDR2 FQGNSA. CDR3 length: 15 residues. The primer mix had 60 Vbeta and 13 Jbeta primers. Clones were sequenced by immunoSEQ multiplex PCR, and TCRdb holds only the in-frame ones, with some missing. Altogether 100,000 to 150,000 clones are present, 81% being singletons, with the ten largest covering about 1.8%. The sequencing input was PBMCs. The chain has TRBV7-2 and TRBJ2-3; D is possibly TRBD2 (6 bases). This sequence was found in a man between 18 and 29 years old in good health and CMV-seronegative. The CDR3 protein is CASSIGHVGGDTQYF. The CDR3 coding sequence is TGTGCCAGCAGCATTGGGCACGTGGGGGGAGATACGCAGTATTTT. The whole variable domain, remainder taken from reference TRBV7-2 and TRBJ2-3, is GAGVSQSPSNKVTEKGKDVELRCDPISGHTALYWYRQSLGQGLEFLIYFQGNSAPDKSGLPSDRFSAERTGGSVSTLTIQRTQQEDSAVYLCASSIGHVGGDTQYFGPGTRLTVL.